This TCR beta chain is from a study of cytomegalovirus exposure and HLA in healthy donors. While the first cohort had several hundred subjects, the donors belonged to the separate validation cohort of fewer than 150 subjects. Germline V lookup: CDR1 SGHTA, CDR2 FQGNSA. The CDR3 length is 11 residues. Trimming pared 1 base from V and 6 bases from J, leaving 2 bases between. Libraries were prepared by immunoSEQ multiplex PCR; TCRdb keeps only in-frame clonotypes and omits some of them. The sample carries 220,000 or so clones, over 80% recorded once. This clone was found a few times. A read error may be the cause here, since a much bigger clone is one base away.

This receptor was taken from a woman aged 30 to 39 in good health and CMV-seropositive. The chain combines TRBV7-2 with TRBJ2-3; no definite D call. The sample taken for sequencing was PBMCs. The CDR3 sequence is CASSLVDTQYF. CDR3 coding DNA: TGTGCCAGCAGCTTAGTGGATACGCAGTATTTT.